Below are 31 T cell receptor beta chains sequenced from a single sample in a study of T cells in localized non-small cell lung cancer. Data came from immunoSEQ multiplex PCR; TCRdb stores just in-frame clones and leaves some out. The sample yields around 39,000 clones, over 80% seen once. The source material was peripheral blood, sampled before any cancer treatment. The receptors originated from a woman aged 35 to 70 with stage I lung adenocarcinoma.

This CDR3 is CASSLGPLGSTNEKLFF. In nucleotides, the CDR3 is TGCGCCAGCAGCTTGGGGCCTCTGGGTTCAACTAATGAAAAACTGTTTTTT. The chain uses TRBV5-1 and TRBJ1-4; no reliable D call. The CDR3 runs 17 residues. V dropped 0 bases and J dropped 0 bases, with 12 bases sitting between them. CDR1 and CDR2 (germline): SGHRS, YFSETQ.

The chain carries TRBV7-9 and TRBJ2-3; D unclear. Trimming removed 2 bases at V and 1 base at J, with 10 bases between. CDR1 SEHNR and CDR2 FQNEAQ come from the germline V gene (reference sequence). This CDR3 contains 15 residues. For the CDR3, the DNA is TGTGCCAGCAGCTTAAAGGTGGACGGCACAGATACGCAGTATTTT. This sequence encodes CASSLKVDGTDTQYF.

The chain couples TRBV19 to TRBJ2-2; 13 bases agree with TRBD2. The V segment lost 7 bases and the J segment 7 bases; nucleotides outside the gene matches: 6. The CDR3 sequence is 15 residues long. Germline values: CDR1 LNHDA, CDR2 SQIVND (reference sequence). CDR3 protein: CASNGLAGVGGELFF. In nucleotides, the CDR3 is TGTGCCAGTAATGGACTAGCGGGAGTTGGCGGGGAGCTGTTTTTT.

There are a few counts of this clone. Here the CDR3 DNA reads TGTGCCAGCAGTTTGTCCCCGGCGGGTGCGGGACTGATCGGGGCCCCGGCTGAAGCTTTCTTT. Amino acid sequence: CASSLSPAGAGLIGAPAEAFF. The chain carries TRBV28 and TRBJ1-1; D possibly corresponds to TRBD1 (5 bases). V lost 3 bases and J 6 bases, leaving 35 bases between the germline ends. Per germline, CDR1 MDHEN and CDR2 SYDVKM. The CDR3 loop spans 21 amino acids.

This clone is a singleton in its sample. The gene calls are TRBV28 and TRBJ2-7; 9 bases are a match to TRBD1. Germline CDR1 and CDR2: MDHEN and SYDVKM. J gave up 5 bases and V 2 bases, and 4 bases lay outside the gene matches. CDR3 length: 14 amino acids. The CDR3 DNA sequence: TGTGCCAGCAGTTTAGGGACAGGGATGAACGAGCAGTACTTC. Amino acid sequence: CASSLGTGMNEQYF.

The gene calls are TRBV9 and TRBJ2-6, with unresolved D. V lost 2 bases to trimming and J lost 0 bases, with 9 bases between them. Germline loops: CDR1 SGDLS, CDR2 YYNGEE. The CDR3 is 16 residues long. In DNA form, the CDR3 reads TGTGCCAGCAGCGTGGGGTCCAACTCTGGGGCCAACGTCCTGACTTTC. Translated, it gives CASSVGSNSGANVLTF.

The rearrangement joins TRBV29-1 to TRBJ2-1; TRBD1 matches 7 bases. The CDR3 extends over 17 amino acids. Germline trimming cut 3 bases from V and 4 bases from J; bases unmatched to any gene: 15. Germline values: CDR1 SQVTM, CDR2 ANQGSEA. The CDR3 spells CSVDSSDGQVPYNEQFF. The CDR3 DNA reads TGCAGCGTTGATTCATCGGACGGACAGGTTCCTTACAATGAGCAGTTCTTC.

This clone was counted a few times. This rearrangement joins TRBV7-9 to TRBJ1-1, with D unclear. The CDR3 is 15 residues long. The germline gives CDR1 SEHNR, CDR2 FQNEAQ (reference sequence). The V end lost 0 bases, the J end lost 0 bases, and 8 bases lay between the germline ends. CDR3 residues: CASSLALGMNTEAFF. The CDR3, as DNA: TGTGCCAGCAGCTTAGCTCTGGGCATGAACACTGAAGCTTTCTTT.

The CDR3 loop reads CASSIEPGRAQYF. The DNA for the CDR3 is TGTGCCAGTAGTATAGAACCCGGACGGGCCCAGTACTTC. V usage is TRBV19 and J usage is TRBJ2-5; no clear D gene. CDR1 is LNHDA, CDR2 SQIVND, per germline (reference sequence). V gave up 0 bases and J gave up 9 bases, with 11 bases separating them. The CDR3 runs 13 residues.

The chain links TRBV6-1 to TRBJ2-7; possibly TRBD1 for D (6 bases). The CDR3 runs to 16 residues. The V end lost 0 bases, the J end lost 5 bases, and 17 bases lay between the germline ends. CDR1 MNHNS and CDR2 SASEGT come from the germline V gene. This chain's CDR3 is CASSEALQGYDNEQYF. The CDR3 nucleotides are TGTGCCAGCAGTGAAGCGCTTCAGGGGTATGATAACGAGCAGTACTTC.

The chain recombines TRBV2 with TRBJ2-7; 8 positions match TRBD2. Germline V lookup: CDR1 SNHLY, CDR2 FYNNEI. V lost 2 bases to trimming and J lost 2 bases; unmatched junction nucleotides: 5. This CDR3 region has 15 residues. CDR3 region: CASSEQTGGPYEQYF. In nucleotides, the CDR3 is TGTGCCAGCAGTGAACAGACGGGAGGGCCCTACGAGCAGTACTTC.

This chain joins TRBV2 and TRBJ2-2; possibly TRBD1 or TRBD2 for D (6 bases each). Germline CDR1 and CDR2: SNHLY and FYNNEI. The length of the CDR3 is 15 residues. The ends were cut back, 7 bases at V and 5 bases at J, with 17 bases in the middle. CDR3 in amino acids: CASIPGGAWTGELFF. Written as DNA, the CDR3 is TGTGCCAGCATCCCCGGGGGCGCGTGGACCGGGGAGCTGTTTTTT.

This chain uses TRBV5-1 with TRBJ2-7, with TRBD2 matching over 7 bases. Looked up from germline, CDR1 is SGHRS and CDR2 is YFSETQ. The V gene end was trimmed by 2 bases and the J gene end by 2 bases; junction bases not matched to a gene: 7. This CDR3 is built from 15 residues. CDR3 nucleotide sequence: TGCGCCAGCAGCTTAGGTAGCGGGCGTACCTACGAGCAGTACTTC. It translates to CASSLGSGRTYEQYF.

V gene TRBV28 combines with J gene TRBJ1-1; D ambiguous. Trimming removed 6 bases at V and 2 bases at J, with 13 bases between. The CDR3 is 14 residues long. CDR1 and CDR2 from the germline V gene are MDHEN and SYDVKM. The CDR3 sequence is CASRAGPGNTEAFF. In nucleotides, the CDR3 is TGTGCCAGCAGGGCCGGGCCAGGCAACACTGAAGCTTTCTTT.

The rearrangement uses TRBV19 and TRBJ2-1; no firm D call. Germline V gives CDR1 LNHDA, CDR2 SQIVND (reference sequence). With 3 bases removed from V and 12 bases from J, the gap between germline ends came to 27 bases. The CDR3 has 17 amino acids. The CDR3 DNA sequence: TGTGCCAGTAGTATCGTTCCAAACCTAAGCTCGCCAAAGGGGCAGTTCTTC. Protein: CASSIVPNLSSPKGQFF.

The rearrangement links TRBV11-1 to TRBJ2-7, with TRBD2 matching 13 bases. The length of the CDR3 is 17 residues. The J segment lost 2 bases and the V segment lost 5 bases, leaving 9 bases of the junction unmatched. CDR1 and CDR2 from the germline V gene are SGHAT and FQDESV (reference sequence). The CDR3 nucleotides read TGTGCCAGCAGCCTAGGACTAGCGGGAGAGAGCGCCTACGAGCAGTACTTC. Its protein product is CASSLGLAGESAYEQYF.

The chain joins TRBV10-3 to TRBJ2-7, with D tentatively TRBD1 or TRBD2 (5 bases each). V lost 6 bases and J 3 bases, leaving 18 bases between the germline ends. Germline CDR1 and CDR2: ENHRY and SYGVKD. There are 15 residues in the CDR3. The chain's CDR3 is CAISTSGTANYEQYF. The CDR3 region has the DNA TGTGCCATCAGCACTTCCGGGACGGCGAACTACGAGCAGTACTTC.

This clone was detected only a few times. The CDR3 DNA is TGTGCCAGCAGTTCTGGGCTACCTCCTTGGGAGCTGTTTTTT. This encodes CASSSGLPPWELFF. This chain links TRBV6-5 with TRBJ2-2, with D unresolved. V lost 4 bases and J lost 9, with 15 bases in between. Germline-derived CDR1 and CDR2 are MNHEY and SVGAGI. This CDR3 has 14 amino acids.

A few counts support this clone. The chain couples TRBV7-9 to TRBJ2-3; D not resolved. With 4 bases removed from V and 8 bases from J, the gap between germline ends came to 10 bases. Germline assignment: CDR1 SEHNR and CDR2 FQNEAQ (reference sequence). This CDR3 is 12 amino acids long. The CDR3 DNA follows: TGTGCCAGCAGCTCAAATCAGCGTACGCAGTATTTT. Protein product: CASSSNQRTQYF.

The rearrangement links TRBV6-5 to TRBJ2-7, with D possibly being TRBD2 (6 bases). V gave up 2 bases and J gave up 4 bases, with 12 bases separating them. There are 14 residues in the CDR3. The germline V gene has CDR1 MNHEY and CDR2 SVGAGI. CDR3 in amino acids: CASSYGGIEYEQYF. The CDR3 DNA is TGTGCCAGCAGTTACGGCGGGATAGAGTACGAGCAGTACTTC.

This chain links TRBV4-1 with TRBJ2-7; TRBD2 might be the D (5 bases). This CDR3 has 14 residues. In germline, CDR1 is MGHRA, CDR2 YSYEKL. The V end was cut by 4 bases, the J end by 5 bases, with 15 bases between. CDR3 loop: CASSRVGERNEQYF. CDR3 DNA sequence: TGCGCCAGCAGCCGCGTTGGGGAGAGGAACGAGCAGTACTTC.

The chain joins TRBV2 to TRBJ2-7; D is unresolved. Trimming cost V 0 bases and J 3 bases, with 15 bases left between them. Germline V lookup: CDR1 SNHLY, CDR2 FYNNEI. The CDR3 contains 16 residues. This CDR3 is CASSEAMAGLGYEQYF. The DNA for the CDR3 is TGTGCCAGCAGTGAAGCGATGGCAGGCCTCGGCTACGAGCAGTACTTC.

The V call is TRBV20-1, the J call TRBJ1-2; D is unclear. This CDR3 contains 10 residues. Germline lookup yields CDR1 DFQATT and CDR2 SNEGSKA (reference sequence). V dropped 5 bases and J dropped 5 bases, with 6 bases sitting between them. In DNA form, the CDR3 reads TGCAGTGCTGGAGCTTATGGCTACACCTTC. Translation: CSAGAYGYTF.

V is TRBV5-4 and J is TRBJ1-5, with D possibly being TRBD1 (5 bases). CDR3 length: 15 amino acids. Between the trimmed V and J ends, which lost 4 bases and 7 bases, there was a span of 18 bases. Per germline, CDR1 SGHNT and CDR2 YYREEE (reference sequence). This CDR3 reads CASSPGPTWEQPQHF. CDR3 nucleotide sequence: TGTGCCAGCAGCCCGGGACCGACTTGGGAGCAGCCCCAGCATTTT. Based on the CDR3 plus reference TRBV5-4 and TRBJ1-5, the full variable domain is ETGVTQSPTHLIKTRGQQVTLRCSSQSGHNTVSWYQQALGQGPQFIFQYYREEENGRGNFPPRFSGLQFPNYSSELNVNALELDDSALYLCASSPGPTWEQPQHFGDGTRLSIL.

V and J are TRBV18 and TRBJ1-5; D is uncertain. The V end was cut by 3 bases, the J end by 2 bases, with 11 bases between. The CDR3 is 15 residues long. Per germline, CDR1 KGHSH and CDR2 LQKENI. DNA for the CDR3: TGTGCCAGCTCACCCGCAGCACTGGGCAATCAGCCCCAGCATTTT. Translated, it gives CASSPAALGNQPQHF.

CDR3: CASITSRVGNQPQHF. The CDR3 region has the DNA TGTGCCAGCATTACGAGCAGGGTTGGCAATCAGCCCCAGCATTTT. This chain uses TRBV28 with TRBJ1-5; D possibly corresponds to TRBD1 (5 bases). This CDR3 has 15 residues. Germline V lookup: CDR1 MDHEN, CDR2 SYDVKM. V lost 7 bases to trimming and J lost 2 bases, with 15 bases between them.

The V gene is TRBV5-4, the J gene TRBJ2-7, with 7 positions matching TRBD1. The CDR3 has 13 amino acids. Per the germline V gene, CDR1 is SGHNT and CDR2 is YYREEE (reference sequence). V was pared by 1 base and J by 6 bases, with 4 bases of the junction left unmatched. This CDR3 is CASSLTGAGEQYF. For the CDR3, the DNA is TGTGCCAGCAGCTTGACAGGGGCGGGCGAGCAGTACTTC.

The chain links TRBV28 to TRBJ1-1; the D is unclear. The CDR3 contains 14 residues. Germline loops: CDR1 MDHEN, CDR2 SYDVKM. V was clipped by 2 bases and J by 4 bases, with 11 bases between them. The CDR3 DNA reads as TGTGCCAGCAGTTTAACAGACTATGTCACTGAAGCTTTCTTT. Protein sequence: CASSLTDYVTEAFF.

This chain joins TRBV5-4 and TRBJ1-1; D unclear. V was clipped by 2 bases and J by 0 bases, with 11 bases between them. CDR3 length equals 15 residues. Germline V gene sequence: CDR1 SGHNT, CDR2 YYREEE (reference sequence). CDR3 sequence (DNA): TGTGCCAGCAGCTTATCCCCACGGTTGAACACTGAAGCTTTCTTT. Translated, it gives CASSLSPRLNTEAFF.

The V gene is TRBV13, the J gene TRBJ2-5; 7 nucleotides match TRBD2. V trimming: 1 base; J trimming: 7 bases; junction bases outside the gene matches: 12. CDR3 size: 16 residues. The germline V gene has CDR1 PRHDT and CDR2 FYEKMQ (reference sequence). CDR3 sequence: CASSLAGRQRGGTQYF. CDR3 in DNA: TGTGCCAGCAGCTTAGCCGGGAGGCAGAGGGGAGGGACCCAGTACTTC.

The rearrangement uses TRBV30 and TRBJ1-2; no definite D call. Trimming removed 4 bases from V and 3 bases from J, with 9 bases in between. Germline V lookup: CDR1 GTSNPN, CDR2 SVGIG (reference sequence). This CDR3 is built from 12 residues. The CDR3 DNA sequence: TGTGCCTGGACAGGTACATACTATGGCTACACCTTC. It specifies CAWTGTYYGYTF.